This TCR beta chain was recovered during a study of monozygotic twins with inflammatory bowel disease. Study-level findings and limits: Among IBD patients, TCRbeta diversity (inverse Simpson) was lower than in healthy co-twins. Backing was not found for a single strong signal or clonotype associated with IBD.

As concerns this clonotype: Its antigen is not known.

Amplification used two nested PCRs: around 15 cycles, then around 9 cycles, on TCRalpha/TCRbeta cDNA. TCRdb re-called the 5' RACE reads; one entry per CDR3 protein, DNA not given. The sample spans a few hundred thousand distinct CDR3 sequences; the ten largest clones claim 2.5% to 3%. The origin of this receptor is a human donor with ulcerative colitis or Crohn's disease, or a healthy co-twin of an affected twin (not recorded which). The sequencing sample was made of blood.

This CDR3 reads CASSLFKIRHKTYEQYF. The V call is TRBV5-6, the J call TRBJ2-7. CDR3 length: 17 amino acids. Germline-derived CDR1 and CDR2 are SGHDT and YYEEEE.